These T cell receptor beta chains were read from a single sample in a study of post-analysis software for immune sequencing data. TCRdb called the PCR reads again in MiXCR, with one record for every CDR3 protein. The data hold over 700,000 distinct CDR3 sequences, with 25% to 30% observed a single time. Sequencing input: blood. These receptors were collected from a girl aged 5 to 17 with multiple sclerosis. Both conserved end residues are part of each CDR3. Each record gives: CDR3 protein, V gene, clone size. Clone size, where shown, is once, few, many, or a class for clones that have expanded.

cdr3_aa: CSVEGWGGPHYGYTF
v_call: TRBV29-1
clone_size: .

cdr3_aa: CSAREFSAGGYTF
v_call: TRBV20-1
clone_size: .

cdr3_aa: CASTYCGDLGSPLHF
v_call: TRBV5-1
clone_size: .

cdr3_aa: CASSYSDRLTEAFF
v_call: TRBV6-2/TRBV6-3
clone_size: few

cdr3_aa: CSARGQAGERETQYF
v_call: TRBV20-1
clone_size: .

cdr3_aa: CAISESSGSNGEQFF
v_call: TRBV10-3
clone_size: few

cdr3_aa: CASSQLAGWVSDTQYF
v_call: TRBV4-3
clone_size: few

cdr3_aa: CASSLNGARFRHCEQYF
v_call: TRBV7-2
clone_size: .

cdr3_aa: CASRRERENEQYF
v_call: TRBV7-9
clone_size: .

cdr3_aa: CSVGGGSSYEQYF
v_call: TRBV29-1
clone_size: many

cdr3_aa: CASSTYSGSHLRGTGELFF
v_call: TRBV5-1
clone_size: .

cdr3_aa: CASSLVLGRGSSYNEQFF
v_call: TRBV7-8
clone_size: .

cdr3_aa: CASSQDGGSAGEQYF
v_call: TRBV7-2
clone_size: few

cdr3_aa: CSVPGGGDTEAFF
v_call: TRBV20-1
clone_size: few

cdr3_aa: CASSRGNNEQFF
v_call: TRBV7-9
clone_size: few

cdr3_aa: CASSQVIWGLDYGYTF
v_call: TRBV4-3
clone_size: few

cdr3_aa: CASSQKEDVETQYF
v_call: TRBV6-1
clone_size: few

cdr3_aa: CSAPPLAGGRNEQFF
v_call: TRBV20-1
clone_size: .

cdr3_aa: CASSHATGTGELFF
v_call: TRBV4-1
clone_size: .

cdr3_aa: CASSGNRGLDTQYF
v_call: TRBV2
clone_size: .

cdr3_aa: CSARGEDGTDTQYF
v_call: TRBV20-1
clone_size: few

cdr3_aa: CASSLAGQGLFQETQYF
v_call: TRBV5-1
clone_size: .

cdr3_aa: CATSAGSGRVLDTQYF
v_call: TRBV24-1
clone_size: .

cdr3_aa: CASSTYRARNEKLFF
v_call: TRBV6-5
clone_size: few

cdr3_aa: CASSLAGNADKAFF
v_call: TRBV7-9
clone_size: few

cdr3_aa: CASSEKLTGLDQETQYF
v_call: TRBV25-1
clone_size: few

cdr3_aa: CASSRLGYAYNEQFF
v_call: TRBV11-2
clone_size: .

cdr3_aa: CSARRVTSTDTQYF
v_call: TRBV29-1
clone_size: few

cdr3_aa: CASRRLASGANVLTF
v_call: TRBV7-9
clone_size: .

cdr3_aa: CASSSGTSGVYNEQYF
v_call: TRBV7-2
clone_size: .

cdr3_aa: CSAREQGRETQYF
v_call: TRBV20-1
clone_size: .

cdr3_aa: CSVRSGRSHNEQFF
v_call: TRBV29-1
clone_size: few